The next 8 T cell receptor beta chains were all read from a single sample in a study of T cell responses to AZD1222 COVID-19 vaccine. Some clones are missing from TCRdb's copy, which holds only in-frame ones; the method was immunoSEQ multiplex PCR. The table lists roughly 100,000 clones, about 89% of them singletons. The sequencing here drew on peripheral blood, taken on day 0 of AZD1222 vaccination. Source of these receptors: an adult in good health.

The J gene is TRBJ1-5, the V gene TRBV7-2; D not certain. Deletions cut 3 bases from V and 0 bases from J, with 3 bases between. In germline, CDR1 is SGHTA, CDR2 FQGNSA. The CDR3 length is 13 residues. The CDR3 DNA reads TGTGCCAGCAGCTTGGATAGCAATCAGCCCCAGCATTTT. Translating gives CASSLDSNQPQHF.

The gene calls are TRBV5-8 and TRBJ1-3; D gene uncertain. The CDR3 is 15 amino acids. V was shortened by 6 bases and J by 0 bases, with 13 bases between the two germline ends. Germline-derived CDR1 and CDR2 are SGHTS and YDEGEE. The CDR3: CASIYRAHSGNTIYF. The DNA of the CDR3 is TGTGCCAGCATTTACCGGGCCCACTCTGGAAACACCATATATTTT. Variable domain in full (rest from reference TRBV5-8 and TRBJ1-3): EAGVTQSPTHLIKTRGQQATLRCSPISGHTSVYWYQQALGLGLQFLLWYDEGEERNRGNFPPRFSGRQFPNYSSELNVNALELEDSALYLCASIYRAHSGNTIYFGEGSWLTVV.

The genes are TRBV29-1 and TRBJ2-3; D is perhaps TRBD2 (6 bases). Trimming removed 1 base from V and 5 bases from J, with 16 bases in between. CDR3 size: 15 residues. Per germline, CDR1 SQVTM and CDR2 ANQGSEA. This chain's CDR3 is CSVEGGDAWRDTQYF. The CDR3 DNA reads as TGCAGCGTTGAAGGGGGGGACGCCTGGCGAGATACGCAGTATTTT.

The chain carries TRBV7-6 and TRBJ1-1; the D is unclear. CDR3 length: 15 amino acids. V gave up 0 bases and J gave up 1 base, with 9 bases separating them. From germline, CDR1 is SGHVS and CDR2 FNYEAQ. This CDR3 reads CASSLARAGNTEAFF. CDR3 in DNA: TGTGCCAGCAGCTTAGCGAGGGCGGGGAACACTGAAGCTTTCTTT.

This chain joins TRBV2 and TRBJ2-1; D remains ambiguous. From germline, CDR1 is SNHLY and CDR2 FYNNEI. Trimming took off 7 bases at V and 2 bases at J, with 15 bases between the two ends. The length of the CDR3 is 15 residues. The CDR3 sequence is CASIAGRPTYNEQFF. CDR3 DNA: TGTGCCAGCATAGCCGGACGACCAACCTACAATGAGCAGTTCTTC. The whole variable domain, remainder taken from reference TRBV2 and TRBJ2-1, is EPEVTQTPSHQVTQMGQEVILRCVPISNHLYFYWYRQILGQKVEFLVSFYNNEISEKSEIFDDQFSVERPDGSNFTLKIRSTKLEDSAMYFCASIAGRPTYNEQFFGPGTRLTVL.

The chain has TRBV7-9 and TRBJ2-7; D call uncertain. CDR1 is SEHNR and CDR2 is FQNEAQ in the germline V gene (reference sequence). The CDR3 has 12 amino acids. V was pared by 5 bases and J by 3 bases, with 8 bases between. CDR3 nucleotide sequence: TGTGCCAGCAGCCGTGACTTCTACGAGCAGTACTTC. Its translation is CASSRDFYEQYF.

V gene TRBV18 combines with J gene TRBJ2-3; TRBD2 aligns across 7 bases. Looked up from germline, CDR1 is KGHSH and CDR2 is LQKENI. This CDR3 is built from 17 residues. J gave up 2 bases and V 0 bases, and 8 bases lay outside the gene matches. CDR3 nucleotide sequence: TGTGCCAGCTCACCACCCCAAGCTAGCGGACCCACAGATACGCAGTATTTT. This translates into CASSPPQASGPTDTQYF.

The V gene is TRBV5-4, the J gene TRBJ2-1, with TRBD2 as a possible D gene (7 bases). Between the trimmed V and J ends, which lost 3 bases and 6 bases, there was a span of 19 bases. CDR3 length: 16 residues. Germline V gene lookup returns CDR1 SGHNT and CDR2 YYREEE (reference sequence). Here the CDR3 reads CASSSPKGEGLNEQFF. The CDR3 DNA reads as TGTGCCAGCAGCTCCCCCAAGGGGGAGGGTCTCAATGAGCAGTTCTTC. Complete variable domain (other parts from reference TRBV5-4 and TRBJ2-1): ETGVTQSPTHLIKTRGQQVTLRCSSQSGHNTVSWYQQALGQGPQFIFQYYREEENGRGNFPPRFSGLQFPNYSSELNVNALELDDSALYLCASSSPKGEGLNEQFFGPGTRLTVL.